This T cell receptor beta chain stems from a study of shared clonotypes between healthy human individuals. The data were produced by immunoSEQ multiplex PCR, yet TCRdb's version contains in-frame clones alone and is incomplete. In the table there are over 2 million clones, 85% to 95% of which are singletons. What was sequenced was naive CD4+ T cells from PBMCs. As to subset: CD45RA+ positively selected. The TCR sequence derives from a man between 18 and 35 years old in good health. Some clones in this sample may be carry-over from other donors' samples.

This CDR3 reads CASSRGLAEYNEQFF. The CDR3 coding sequence is TGTGCCAGCAGTCGAGGACTAGCGGAATACAATGAGCAGTTCTTC. The chain links TRBV28 to TRBJ2-1, with TRBD2 identical over 10 bases. The V and J ends lost 5 bases and 4 bases, in that order; junction bases with no gene match: 5. The V gene's germline CDR1 is MDHEN and CDR2 SYDVKM. The CDR3 is 15 amino acids.